This TCR beta chain stems from a study of OX40 agonist ivuxolimab in advanced cancers. Overall study: Patients got intravenous ivuxolimab at 0.01 to 10 mg/kg every 2 weeks. Partial responses, seen in three patients, involved one hepatocellular carcinoma and two cutaneous melanomas. General study points: Among the lowest levels of clonal expansion were found in partial responders at 0.1-3.0 mg/kg.

Clones were read by immunoSEQ multiplex PCR, and TCRdb kept only the in-frame ones, dropping some. This table holds 50,000 to 75,000 clones, 87% found once. Samples were taken at baseline and on day 1 of cycles 4 and 7. The germline V gene encodes CDR1 MNHEY and CDR2 SMNVEV (reference sequence). The CDR3 loop spans 16 amino acids. Trimming removed 0 bases from V and 6 bases from J; junction bases left unmatched: 8. Regarding this clone: Its antigen is unidentified.

The starting material was CD4+ or CD8+ T cells sorted from blood, obtained in a trial of the OX40 agonist ivuxolimab. V usage is TRBV27 and J usage is TRBJ2-7; 10 bases are shared with TRBD2. The sequence came from an adult with an advanced solid tumor such as melanoma, head and neck, liver or kidney cancer. The CDR3 bases are TGTGCCAGCAGTTTATCGGTCCTAGCGGGAGTCGGCGAGCAGTACTTC. The encoded protein is CASSLSVLAGVGEQYF.